A selection of T cell receptor beta chains follows, all from one sample in a study of control samples from healthy donors and cancer patients. Sequencing used immunoSEQ multiplex PCR; TCRdb keeps in-frame clones, though not all of them. The sample yields under 70,000 clones, roughly 95% seen once. The sequenced sample consisted of blood. The receptors stem from a woman under 30 in good health. CDR3s include the opening cysteine and the closing phenylalanine or tryptophan. The order of the fields is V gene, clone size, D gene, J gene, CDR3 DNA, CDR3 protein. A D gene is named only where the DNA matches it firmly. Clone size is given for some rows only: seen once, a few or many times, or a class if the clone is expanded.

v_gene: TRBV19
abundance: NA
d_gene: TRBD2
j_gene: TRBJ2-5
CDR3nt: TGTGCCAGTAGTCCGGCTAGCGGGGGGGCCGTAGGAGAGACCCAGTACTTC
CDR3aa: CASSPASGGAVGETQYF

v_gene: TRBV6-4
abundance: NA
d_gene: NA
j_gene: TRBJ2-3
CDR3nt: TGTGCCAGCAGTGATGCCTCCGGGGGTAGCACAGATACGCAGTATTTT
CDR3aa: CASSDASGGSTDTQYF

v_gene: TRBV6-4
abundance: NA
d_gene: TRBD2
j_gene: TRBJ2-3
CDR3nt: TGTGCCAGCAGTGAACTAGCGGGGAGCACAGATACGCAGTATTTT
CDR3aa: CASSELAGSTDTQYF

v_gene: TRBV7-9
abundance: NA
d_gene: NA
j_gene: TRBJ1-2
CDR3nt: TGTGCCAGCAGCTTAGAGGAGTATGGCTACACCTTC
CDR3aa: CASSLEEYGYTF

v_gene: TRBV7-9
abundance: NA
d_gene: NA
j_gene: TRBJ2-2
CDR3nt: TGTGCCAGCAGCTTAGACGGGGGGCCGAACACCGGGGAGCTGTTTTTT
CDR3aa: CASSLDGGPNTGELFF

v_gene: TRBV6-2/TRBV6-3
abundance: NA
d_gene: NA
j_gene: TRBJ2-2
CDR3nt: TGTGCCAGCAGTTACGGATCAGGCAGCGGGGAGCTGTTTTTT
CDR3aa: CASSYGSGSGELFF

v_gene: TRBV9
abundance: NA
d_gene: NA
j_gene: TRBJ1-1
CDR3nt: TGTGCCAGCAGCGTAGGGGGTGGGGACCCGAACACTGAAGCTTTCTTT
CDR3aa: CASSVGGGDPNTEAFF

v_gene: TRBV30
abundance: NA
d_gene: NA
j_gene: TRBJ1-2
CDR3nt: TGTGCCTGGAGCCTCCTCCGGGACTACACCTTC
CDR3aa: CAWSLLRDYTF

v_gene: TRBV9
abundance: NA
d_gene: TRBD1
j_gene: TRBJ1-6
CDR3nt: TGTGCCAGCAGCGTAGCAGCTGGGACAGGGGGCTCCTATAATTCACCCCTCCACTTT
CDR3aa: CASSVAAGTGGSYNSPLHF

v_gene: TRBV7-3
abundance: NA
d_gene: NA
j_gene: TRBJ1-1
CDR3nt: TGTGCCAGCAGCTTAGGTGCGGTCACTGAAGCTTTCTTT
CDR3aa: CASSLGAVTEAFF

v_gene: TRBV27
abundance: NA
d_gene: NA
j_gene: TRBJ1-1
CDR3nt: TGTGCCAGCAGTTTCGGGACAAACACTGAAGCTTTCTTT
CDR3aa: CASSFGTNTEAFF

v_gene: TRBV7-2
abundance: NA
d_gene: NA
j_gene: TRBJ1-2
CDR3nt: TGTGCCAGCAGCTTAGATGGGGTTGGCTACACCTTC
CDR3aa: CASSLDGVGYTF

v_gene: TRBV3-1/TRBV3-2
abundance: NA
d_gene: TRBD2
j_gene: TRBJ2-7
CDR3nt: TGTGCCAGCAGCCAACCCGGGGGGGGGCAGTACTTC
CDR3aa: CASSQPGGGQYF

v_gene: TRBV21-1
abundance: NA
d_gene: NA
j_gene: TRBJ2-3
CDR3nt: TGTGCCAGCAGCAAAGAGGTGTGGGGGACAGATACGCAGTATTTT
CDR3aa: CASSKEVWGTDTQYF

v_gene: TRBV2
abundance: NA
d_gene: NA
j_gene: TRBJ2-3
CDR3nt: TGTGCCAGTGGGGGGGCCCGCACAGATACGCAGTATTTT
CDR3aa: CASGGARTDTQYF

v_gene: TRBV21-1
abundance: NA
d_gene: NA
j_gene: TRBJ1-2
CDR3nt: TGTGCCAGCAGCAAAGCGCCGGGCAGGGACTATGGCTACACCTTC
CDR3aa: CASSKAPGRDYGYTF

v_gene: TRBV7-2
abundance: NA
d_gene: NA
j_gene: TRBJ2-3
CDR3nt: TGTGCCAGCAGCTTCATCACAGATACGCAGTATTTT
CDR3aa: CASSFITDTQYF

v_gene: TRBV11-2
abundance: once
d_gene: TRBD1
j_gene: TRBJ1-6
CDR3nt: TGTGCCAGTGTAGGACAGGTTAATTCACCCCTCCACTTT
CDR3aa: CASVGQVNSPLHF

v_gene: TRBV7-8
abundance: NA
d_gene: NA
j_gene: TRBJ1-6
CDR3nt: TGTGCCAGCAGCTTAGCAGGGCAGATTAATTCACCCCTCCACTTT
CDR3aa: CASSLAGQINSPLHF

v_gene: TRBV2
abundance: NA
d_gene: NA
j_gene: TRBJ1-6
CDR3nt: TGTGCCAGCACCGAGGCCAGGACCTATAATTCACCCCTCCACTTT
CDR3aa: CASTEARTYNSPLHF

v_gene: TRBV2
abundance: NA
d_gene: TRBD1
j_gene: TRBJ2-2
CDR3nt: TGTGCCAGCATAGGGACCCGGGACAGTCAAATGGGGGAGCTGTTTTTT
CDR3aa: CASIGTRDSQMGELFF

v_gene: TRBV5-1
abundance: NA
d_gene: NA
j_gene: TRBJ2-7
CDR3nt: TGCGCCAGCAGCTTAGGGCCCCGGGGGCGCGAGCAGTACTTC
CDR3aa: CASSLGPRGREQYF

v_gene: TRBV5-4
abundance: NA
d_gene: NA
j_gene: TRBJ1-2
CDR3nt: TGTGCCAGCAGCATGCTCAGGGATAATTCCTATGGCTACACCTTC
CDR3aa: CASSMLRDNSYGYTF

v_gene: TRBV6-1
abundance: NA
d_gene: TRBD1
j_gene: TRBJ2-7
CDR3nt: TGTGCCAGCAGTGAAGAGGCAGGGGGAAGATACGAGCAGTACTTC
CDR3aa: CASSEEAGGRYEQYF

v_gene: TRBV11-2
abundance: NA
d_gene: NA
j_gene: TRBJ2-5
CDR3nt: TGTGCCAGCACCTCCGGGATCCAAGAGACCCAGTACTTC
CDR3aa: CASTSGIQETQYF

v_gene: TRBV7-9
abundance: once
d_gene: TRBD1
j_gene: TRBJ1-1
CDR3nt: TGTGCCAGCGGCCCCAGTAGGGGGCTGAACACTGAAGCTTTCTTT
CDR3aa: CASGPSRGLNTEAFF

v_gene: TRBV7-9
abundance: NA
d_gene: NA
j_gene: TRBJ1-2
CDR3nt: TGTGCCAGCAGCTTAGACAGGGAGAGCTACACCTTC
CDR3aa: CASSLDRESYTF

v_gene: TRBV6-2/TRBV6-3
abundance: NA
d_gene: TRBD1
j_gene: TRBJ1-1
CDR3nt: TGTGCCAGCAGTTACTCGAGGGACAGAAAATTTATGAACACTGAAGCTTTCTTT
CDR3aa: CASSYSRDRKFMNTEAFF

v_gene: TRBV6-6
abundance: NA
d_gene: NA
j_gene: TRBJ2-7
CDR3nt: TGTGCCAGCAGTCAGGGACTCTACGAGCAGTACTTC
CDR3aa: CASSQGLYEQYF

v_gene: TRBV30
abundance: NA
d_gene: NA
j_gene: TRBJ2-5
CDR3nt: TGTGCCTGGAAGGACAGAGGTAGGGCCCCTCTGGAGTACTTC
CDR3aa: CAWKDRGRAPLEYF

v_gene: TRBV19
abundance: NA
d_gene: NA
j_gene: TRBJ2-1
CDR3nt: TGTGCCAGTAGTAGGGGGGCCTCCTACAATGAGCAGTTCTTC
CDR3aa: CASSRGASYNEQFF

v_gene: TRBV25-1
abundance: NA
d_gene: TRBD1
j_gene: TRBJ1-3
CDR3nt: TGTGCCAGCAGTGATGGGACAGGGGGAAACACCATATATTTT
CDR3aa: CASSDGTGGNTIYF

v_gene: TRBV6-2/TRBV6-3
abundance: NA
d_gene: NA
j_gene: TRBJ1-3
CDR3nt: TGTGCCAGCAGTTACGGGACAACTGGAAACACCATATATTTT
CDR3aa: CASSYGTTGNTIYF

v_gene: TRBV27
abundance: NA
d_gene: NA
j_gene: TRBJ2-1
CDR3nt: TGTGCCAGCAGTATAGCGGCTTGGAATGAGCAGTTCTTC
CDR3aa: CASSIAAWNEQFF

v_gene: TRBV11-2
abundance: NA
d_gene: TRBD2
j_gene: TRBJ2-3
CDR3nt: TGTGCCAGCAGCTTCCGCCTAGCGGGGGCGGGAGATACGCAGTATTTT
CDR3aa: CASSFRLAGAGDTQYF

v_gene: TRBV19
abundance: NA
d_gene: NA
j_gene: TRBJ1-1
CDR3nt: TGTGCCAGTAGTCAAGGCAACACTGAAGCTTTCTTT
CDR3aa: CASSQGNTEAFF

v_gene: TRBV11-2
abundance: NA
d_gene: NA
j_gene: TRBJ1-2
CDR3nt: TGTGCCAGCAGCAAGTCGGGGTCCAGGAGGGATGGCTACACCTTC
CDR3aa: CASSKSGSRRDGYTF

v_gene: TRBV5-1
abundance: NA
d_gene: NA
j_gene: TRBJ2-7
CDR3nt: TGCGCCAGCAGCTTGACTGCTTCCTACGAGCAGTACTTC
CDR3aa: CASSLTASYEQYF

v_gene: TRBV30
abundance: NA
d_gene: NA
j_gene: TRBJ2-2
CDR3nt: TGTGCCTGGAAACAGTTCGGGGAGCTGTTTTTT
CDR3aa: CAWKQFGELFF

v_gene: TRBV7-2
abundance: NA
d_gene: TRBD1
j_gene: TRBJ2-1
CDR3nt: TGTGCCAGCAGCTTAGCCCCCCGACAGGGCCCTAGTGTACGTGAGCAGTTCTTC
CDR3aa: CASSLAPRQGPSVREQFF

v_gene: TRBV5-1
abundance: NA
d_gene: NA
j_gene: TRBJ1-2
CDR3nt: TGCGCCAGCAGCTTGAAGATTCGGCAGGATTTAATACCGGGGGGCTACACCTTC
CDR3aa: CASSLKIRQDLIPGGYTF

v_gene: TRBV30
abundance: NA
d_gene: TRBD1
j_gene: TRBJ1-6
CDR3nt: TGTGCCTGGGGGGACAGGGAAAATTCACCCCTCCACTTT
CDR3aa: CAWGDRENSPLHF

v_gene: TRBV28
abundance: once
d_gene: TRBD1
j_gene: TRBJ1-5
CDR3nt: TGTGCCAGCAGTGAAGACAGGGTGGGGAATCAGCCCCAGCATTTT
CDR3aa: CASSEDRVGNQPQHF

v_gene: TRBV18
abundance: NA
d_gene: NA
j_gene: TRBJ1-2
CDR3nt: TGTGCCAGCTCACCGGTAGGAGATGGCTACACCTTC
CDR3aa: CASSPVGDGYTF

v_gene: TRBV30
abundance: NA
d_gene: TRBD1
j_gene: TRBJ1-1
CDR3nt: TGTGCCTGGAGTGGGGACAGGGACACTGAAGCTTTCTTT
CDR3aa: CAWSGDRDTEAFF

v_gene: TRBV30
abundance: NA
d_gene: TRBD1
j_gene: TRBJ1-1
CDR3nt: TGTGCCTGGGACAGGGAAGGCACTGAAGCTTTCTTT
CDR3aa: CAWDREGTEAFF

v_gene: TRBV6-1
abundance: NA
d_gene: TRBD2
j_gene: TRBJ2-1
CDR3nt: TGTGCCAGCAGTGAACAGGGGACTAGCGGGGGACCGAGCTCCTACAATGAGCAGTTCTTC
CDR3aa: CASSEQGTSGGPSSYNEQFF

v_gene: TRBV9
abundance: NA
d_gene: NA
j_gene: TRBJ2-2
CDR3nt: TGTGCCAGCAGCGCCCCCGGGATCACCGGGGAGCTGTTTTTT
CDR3aa: CASSAPGITGELFF

v_gene: TRBV28
abundance: NA
d_gene: NA
j_gene: TRBJ1-5
CDR3nt: TGTGCCAGCAGTCTACTAGACACTCAGCCCCAGCATTTT
CDR3aa: CASSLLDTQPQHF

v_gene: TRBV12-3/TRBV12-4
abundance: NA
d_gene: NA
j_gene: TRBJ1-1
CDR3nt: TGTGCCAGCAGTTTATGGGGCACTGAAGCTTTCTTT
CDR3aa: CASSLWGTEAFF

v_gene: TRBV7-6
abundance: once
d_gene: NA
j_gene: TRBJ1-2
CDR3nt: TGTGCCATCCTTAATCCACGATCGGGAGGCTACACCTTC
CDR3aa: CAILNPRSGGYTF

v_gene: TRBV19
abundance: NA
d_gene: NA
j_gene: TRBJ1-5
CDR3nt: TGTGCCAGTAGGGACAGTAGCAATCAGCCCCAGCATTTT
CDR3aa: CASRDSSNQPQHF

v_gene: TRBV19
abundance: NA
d_gene: NA
j_gene: TRBJ2-1
CDR3nt: TGTGCCAGTAGTACCCGGGGAAGGGGCCCCAATGAGCAGTTCTTC
CDR3aa: CASSTRGRGPNEQFF

v_gene: TRBV6-6
abundance: NA
d_gene: NA
j_gene: TRBJ2-7
CDR3nt: TGTGCCAGCAGTTACTCCGTCCTATGGTCCGAGCAGTACTTC
CDR3aa: CASSYSVLWSEQYF